This T cell receptor beta chain was obtained from a study of blood T cell repertoires in COVID-19. J gave up 6 bases and V 5 bases, and 10 bases lay outside the gene matches. CDR3 size: 16 residues. Germline V gives CDR1 MGHDK, CDR2 SYGVNS. Libraries were prepared by immunoSEQ multiplex PCR; TCRdb keeps only in-frame clonotypes and omits some of them. The sample shows some 330,000 clones, around 87% of them seen only once. The clonotype comes from a woman aged 50 to 65 with active or convalescent COVID-19. The V and J genes are TRBV25-1 and TRBJ1-6; 7 bases align to TRBD1. Sequenced material: peripheral blood. The CDR3 region is CASSRAGGFGNSPLHF. In DNA, the CDR3 is TGTGCCAGCAGTCGGGCAGGGGGATTCGGTAATTCACCCCTCCACTTT.